This record covers a single TCR beta chain. What antigen it recognizes has not been identified. Base qualities were left out, and no much larger clone turns up one base away. These data originate in a study of blood T cell repertoires in COVID-19 (dated by TCRdb to the early 2020s). For the wider study: The collaborator samples originated in the United States, Italy and Spain and spanned the acute and convalescent phases of COVID-19. The material from the prospective study consisted of cDNA or gDNA derived from T cells, B-cell-depleted T cells, or PBMCs. Deeply sampled blood TCRbeta repertoires from subjects exposed to, actively infected with, or recovered from COVID-19 were included in the dataset. A freely available public database, intended as a resource for researchers studying the immune response to SARS-CoV-2, is where the repertoires were released. Samples were obtained from the ongoing ImmuneRACE study (first 160 participants) and from 950 to 1,500 subjects provided by 6 global collaborators. Nearly every sample came with metadata listing a de-identified subject ID, COVID-19 status, age in years and sex. HLA class I and class II types, where available, came from metadata supplied by the sample provider rather than from assay-based typing. General conclusions and limits of the study: The quantity of clinical and demographic metadata differed by source and by participant and was supplied without curation.

V drops 4 bases and J drops 4 bases, leaving 10 bases in between. Sequences KGHSH (CDR1) and LQKENI (CDR2) are obtained from the germline V gene. The CDR3 sequence holds 13 residues, the cysteine and phenylalanine included. Only the CDR3 DNA stays, 39 bases, in frame from base 1. TCRbeta CDR3 regions were amplified from genomic DNA by means of the immunoSEQ Assay, a bias-controlled multiplex PCR. In the original analysis: Nucleated cell counts per sample were estimated from amplification of reference gene primers within the assay. To quantify the absolute abundance of each unique TCRbeta CDR3 rearrangement, sequence reads were collapsed and filtered. Productive Simpson clonality was computed per sample as the square root of Simpson's diversity index over productive rearrangements. Entries here come from immuneACCESS through TCRdb and include only in-frame sequences with V and J called. Some clones fail to appear in such tables; in the studies checked, an unresolved V gene covers under half of the shortfall, and the cause of the remainder is unknown. Clonal size and the V and J genes are those of that table, whereas D and trimming came from the DNA. In all, the sample holds around 150,000 clones, and 65% to 85% of those were seen once. The ten largest account for roughly 3.7% of the sample.

The collaborating institutions used their own protocols to collect whole blood in K2EDTA tubes. For TCRbeta analysis, collaborators shipped samples as frozen whole blood, isolated PBMCs, or DNA extracted from either of those sample types. The sample taken for sequencing was peripheral blood. The sequence was obtained from a woman over 75 with acute or convalescent COVID-19. The sequence is built from TRBV18 and TRBJ2-5; TRBD1 is a weak D gene call, 6 bases matching. The nucleotides are TGTGCCAGCTCACTGCTAGGGGGAGAGACCCAGTACTTC. This sequence encodes CASSLLGGETQYF.